Presented here are 30 T cell receptor beta chains from one specimen sequenced in a study of T-cell reconstitution after alpha-beta-depleted transplantation in children. During its preparation, the TCRbeta library received unique molecular identifiers. MiXCR was run by TCRdb on the PCR reads, yielding one entry per CDR3 protein. This sample has around 400,000 distinct CDR3 sequences, with about a fifth found just once. The starting material was PBMCs from the stem cell graft donor, obtained from the stem cell graft. The receptor set was obtained from a human donor who donated a stem cell graft to a child with acute myeloid leukemia.

There are a few counts of this clonotype. The V and J genes are TRBV9 and TRBJ2-1; TRBD1 agrees at 12 bases. The V and J ends lost 3 bases and 6 bases, in that order; junction bases with no gene match: 4. Germline CDR1 reads SGDLS; CDR2 reads YYNGEE. CDR3 length: 15 residues. The DNA for the CDR3 is TGTGCCAGCAGCGCGGGACAGGGGGCGCCCAATGAGCAGTTCTTC. It is translated as CASSAGQGAPNEQFF.

This clonotype has a handful of counts. The chain employs TRBV7-2 and TRBJ2-2, with D unresolved. V was clipped by 5 bases and J by 7 bases, with 23 bases between them. Germline V gene data show CDR1 as SGHTA and CDR2 as FQGNSA. The CDR3 covers 17 residues. The CDR3 region has the DNA TGTGCCAGCAGCCCGAGGATGGAGACCGTCCTGGGCGGGGAGCTGTTTTTT. Translated: CASSPRMETVLGGELFF.

The sample holds many counts of this clonotype. This chain connects TRBV29-1 to TRBJ2-1; D is possibly TRBD1 (6 bases). This CDR3 comprises 14 residues. Trimming took off 3 bases at V and 1 base at J, with 10 bases between the two ends. Germline V gene data show CDR1 as SQVTM and CDR2 as ANQGSEA. CDR3 protein: CSVDSQGSYNEQFF. The CDR3 bases are TGCAGCGTTGACAGTCAGGGGTCCTACAATGAGCAGTTCTTC.

This clonotype was observed a handful of times. The chain carries TRBV27 and TRBJ2-7; 13 bases fit TRBD2. Germline-derived CDR1 and CDR2 are MNHEY and SMNVEV (reference sequence). This CDR3 contains 17 residues. V lost 3 bases to trimming and J lost 0 bases; unmatched junction nucleotides: 5. CDR3 in amino acids: CASSFTGLAGASYEQYF. In DNA, the CDR3 is TGTGCCAGCAGTTTCACCGGACTAGCGGGAGCCTCCTACGAGCAGTACTTC.

This clonotype has just a few counts. As DNA, the CDR3 is TGTGCCAGCAGTTTTAACGGCTCCTACAATGAGCAGTTCTTC. Its protein is CASSFNGSYNEQFF. The rearrangement uses TRBV28 and TRBJ2-1, with D unclear. V lost 3 bases and J lost 0, with 6 bases in between. Germline values: CDR1 MDHEN, CDR2 SYDVKM. The CDR3 has 14 amino acids.

The table lists this clonotype with a few counts. The gene calls are TRBV29-1 and TRBJ1-3; no firm D call. Germline assignment: CDR1 SQVTM and CDR2 ANQGSEA. The germline V and J ends were trimmed by 4 bases and 0 bases, with 7 bases remaining between them. CDR3 size: 13 residues. The CDR3 region is CSVAPFSGNTIYF. The CDR3 DNA reads TGCAGCGTTGCCCCTTTCTCTGGAAACACCATATATTTT. Supplemented by reference TRBV29-1 and TRBJ1-3, the full variable domain reads SAVISQKPSRDICQRGTSLTIQCQVDSQVTMMFWYRQQPGQSLTLIATANQGSEATYESGFVIDKFPISRPNLTFSTLTVSNMSPEDSSIYLCSVAPFSGNTIYFGEGSWLTVV.

At least ten counts were recorded for this clonotype. The V call is TRBV15, the J call TRBJ2-3; TRBD2 matches 14 bases. The CDR3 spans 18 residues. Germline V lookup: CDR1 LNHNV, CDR2 YYDKDF (reference sequence). J gave up 5 bases and V 1 base, and 8 bases lay outside the gene matches. CDR3 sequence (DNA): TGTGCCACCAGCAGAGGGACTAGCGGGAGGAGAGTCGGAGATACGCAGTATTTT. Translating it yields CATSRGTSGRRVGDTQYF.

This clonotype turned up a few times. The chain joins TRBV5-5 to TRBJ2-1; D is uncertain. The germline V and J ends were trimmed by 2 bases and 8 bases, with 11 bases remaining between them. The CDR3 totals 13 residues. Looked up from germline, CDR1 is SGHKS and CDR2 is YYEKEE (reference sequence). The CDR3 DNA is TGTGCCAGCAGCTTTTTCCTTGGAGATGAGCAGTTCTTC. This translates into CASSFFLGDEQFF. Full variable domain (outside the CDR3, taken from reference TRBV5-5 and TRBJ2-1): DAGVTQSPTHLIKTRGQQVTLRCSPISGHKSVSWYQQVLGQGPQFIFQYYEKEERGRGNFPDRFSARQFPNYSSELNVNALLLGDSALYLCASSFFLGDEQFFGPGTRLTVL.

The chain recombines TRBV18 with TRBJ2-1, with 9 bases lining up with TRBD2. The CDR3 runs to 19 residues. Trimming cost V 3 bases and J 2 bases; bases outside gene matches: 14. Per the germline V gene, CDR1 is KGHSH and CDR2 is LQKENI. In DNA form, the CDR3 reads TGTGCCAGCTCACCTTTTATCTATTTAGCGGGAGAGGCCTACAATGAGCAGTTCTTC. The encoded protein is CASSPFIYLAGEAYNEQFF.

This clonotype has a handful of counts. The genes are TRBV19 and TRBJ2-7; possible D gene TRBD2, 6 bases. The germline CDR1 and CDR2 sequences are LNHDA and SQIVND (reference sequence). The CDR3 has 14 amino acids. Deletions cut 4 bases from V and 4 bases from J, with 14 bases between. CDR3 bases: TGTGCCAGTAGTAAACCGGGACTGGGGTACGAGCAGTACTTC. It codes for CASSKPGLGYEQYF.

This clonotype was detected ten times or more. The chain uses TRBV18 and TRBJ2-2; TRBD2 is a possible D gene (6 bases). The CDR3 length is 17 residues. The germline V gene encodes CDR1 KGHSH and CDR2 LQKENI. V lost 3 bases to trimming and J lost 1 base, with 15 bases between them. The CDR3 region has the DNA TGTGCCAGCTCACCCCTTATAGCGGACCTGAACACCGGGGAGCTGTTTTTT. Translated, it gives CASSPLIADLNTGELFF.

A few counts support this clonotype. The V call is TRBV12-3 or TRBV12-4, the J call TRBJ1-2; D is ambiguous. This CDR3 has 12 amino acids. V gave up 1 base and J gave up 6 bases, with 6 bases separating them. CDR3 DNA: TGTGCCAGCAGTTTAGGTATAAATGGCTACACCTTC. Translated, it gives CASSLGINGYTF.

This clonotype was picked up many times. The V and J genes are TRBV20-1 and TRBJ2-3; TRBD2 might be the D (6 bases). This CDR3 has 11 amino acids. In germline, CDR1 is DFQATT, CDR2 SNEGSKA (reference sequence). V shed 8 bases and J shed 6 bases, with 12 bases lying between them. The CDR3 DNA is TGCAGTTTCCTAGCGAGCGATACGCAGTATTTT. It translates to CSFLASDTQYF.

The sample holds many counts of this clonotype. The chain carries TRBV12-3 or TRBV12-4 and TRBJ2-2; the match to TRBD2 covers 10 bases. The CDR3 covers 15 residues. The ends lost 7 bases at V and 3 bases at J; junction bases unmatched: 5. The CDR3 reads CASTPSGRDTGELFF. The CDR3 DNA sequence: TGTGCCAGCACCCCAAGCGGGAGGGACACCGGGGAGCTGTTTTTT.

The DNA of the CDR3 is TGTGCCAGCAGCTTGGGACTAGCGGGGGTTACTCAGTACTTC. This encodes CASSLGLAGVTQYF. The chain recombines TRBV7-9 with TRBJ2-4, with 14 bases identical to TRBD2. J lost 12 bases, V lost 3 bases, and 4 bases had no gene match. This CDR3 region has 14 residues. Germline CDR1 is SEHNR and CDR2 is FQNEAQ (reference sequence).

This clonotype was picked up a small number of times. The V call is TRBV20-1, the J call TRBJ1-5; D is uncertain. The germline V gene has CDR1 DFQATT and CDR2 SNEGSKA (reference sequence). This CDR3 comprises 14 residues. Trimming shortened V by 0 bases and J by 7 bases, and 13 bases separated the two germline ends. DNA of the CDR3: TGCAGTGCTAGAGATCCGGGTGGGTTGCAGCCCCAGCATTTT. Its translation is CSARDPGGLQPQHF.

This clonotype has only a few counts. The chain links TRBV20-1 to TRBJ2-1; possible D gene TRBD2, 5 bases. V was clipped by 5 bases and J by 0 bases, with 11 bases between them. Germline values: CDR1 DFQATT, CDR2 SNEGSKA (reference sequence). The CDR3 sequence is 14 residues long. The CDR3 region has the DNA TGCAGTGCTTTGACTACCTACTCCTACAATGAGCAGTTCTTC. This gives the protein CSALTTYSYNEQFF.

There are a few counts of this clonotype. This chain uses TRBV5-1 with TRBJ1-5; 7 nucleotides agree with TRBD1. The CDR3 is made up of 15 amino acids. The junction had 5 bases not matched to a gene; V was cut back by 4 bases and J by 1 base. Germline lookup yields CDR1 SGHRS and CDR2 YFSETQ. The CDR3, as DNA: TGCGCCAGCAGCCCGACAGGGTCCAGCAATCAGCCCCAGCATTTT. As protein: CASSPTGSSNQPQHF.

This clonotype was recorded at least ten times. The rearrangement uses TRBV20-1 and TRBJ2-7; no reliable D call. There are 15 residues in the CDR3. CDR1 is DFQATT and CDR2 is SNEGSKA in the germline V gene (reference sequence). Trimming shortened V by 4 bases and J by 0 bases, and 16 bases separated the two germline ends. The CDR3 DNA reads TGCAGTGCTAAGGGAACAGTAAAAGACTCCTACGAGCAGTACTTC. Its translation: CSAKGTVKDSYEQYF.

The chain uses TRBV12-3 or TRBV12-4 and TRBJ2-1; D is unresolved. V lost 6 bases to trimming and J lost 9 bases, with 12 bases between them. The CDR3 is made up of 12 amino acids. CDR3 region: CASRSARAEQFF. CDR3 bases: TGTGCCAGCAGATCCGCCCGTGCTGAGCAGTTCTTC.

At least ten counts were recorded for this clonotype. V usage is TRBV29-1 and J usage is TRBJ1-1, with TRBD1 as a possible D gene (5 bases). The germline V gene encodes CDR1 SQVTM and CDR2 ANQGSEA. This CDR3 is 12 amino acids long. V was clipped by 7 bases and J by 1 base, with 10 bases between them. For the CDR3, the DNA is TGCAGCGCCGGGGACGGGAACACTGAAGCTTTCTTT. It yields the protein CSAGDGNTEAFF.

This clonotype was counted only a few times. The chain is built from TRBV2 and TRBJ2-7; the D gene is possibly TRBD1 (5 bases). The length of the CDR3 is 14 residues. V dropped 2 bases and J dropped 0 bases, with 8 bases sitting between them. The germline gives CDR1 SNHLY, CDR2 FYNNEI. The CDR3 sequence is CASSERGYSYEQYF. In DNA form, the CDR3 reads TGTGCCAGCAGTGAAAGGGGTTACTCCTACGAGCAGTACTTC.

This clonotype turned up a few times. Being one base from a much bigger clone, this may be a read error. This rearrangement joins TRBV2 to TRBJ2-3, with TRBD1 identical over 7 bases. Germline V lookup: CDR1 SNHLY, CDR2 FYNNEI. The CDR3 is 13 residues long. The J segment lost 1 base and the V segment lost 6 bases, leaving 1 base of the junction unmatched. CDR3 amino acids: CASRDRGTDTQYF. The CDR3 region has the DNA TGTGCCAGCAGAGACAGGGGCACAGATACGCAGTATTTT.

This clonotype was seen ten or more times. V is TRBV12-3 or TRBV12-4 and J is TRBJ2-3; D ambiguous. The V end lost 5 bases, the J end lost 1 base, and 7 bases lay between the germline ends. The CDR3 totals 13 residues. The CDR3, as DNA: TGTGCCAGCAGTCCTACAGGCACAGATACGCAGTATTTT. Protein: CASSPTGTDTQYF.

This clonotype was observed a few times. This sequence joins TRBV10-3 and TRBJ2-3; D is perhaps TRBD2 (6 bases). V gave up 10 bases and J gave up 4 bases, with 9 bases separating them. The CDR3 runs to 11 residues. Germline V CDR1 and CDR2: ENHRY, SYGVKD. CDR3 amino acids: CATTGADTQYF. The CDR3 nucleotides read TGTGCCACGACGGGGGCAGATACGCAGTATTTT.

In its sample, this clonotype was seen many times. The chain recombines TRBV20-1 with TRBJ2-2; 16 bases align to TRBD2. Per the germline V gene, CDR1 is DFQATT and CDR2 is SNEGSKA (reference sequence). With 6 bases clipped from V and 4 bases from J, the junction kept 8 bases outside the gene matches. This CDR3 region has 17 residues. The CDR3 is CSASTGTSGRATGELFF. As DNA, the CDR3 is TGCAGTGCCTCCACCGGGACTAGCGGGAGGGCCACCGGGGAGCTGTTTTTT.

This clonotype occurred a few times. The rearrangement links TRBV4-1 to TRBJ1-1; 10 bases agree with TRBD1. V lost 1 base, J lost 5 bases, and 4 bases stayed unmatched. Germline CDR1 and CDR2: MGHRA and YSYEKL. The CDR3 loop spans 15 amino acids. CDR3 in DNA: TGCGCCAGCAGCCAAGCAAGGACAGGGGGAACTGAAGCTTTCTTT. Its protein is CASSQARTGGTEAFF.

This clonotype was seen repeatedly, ten times or more. The chain uses TRBV10-2 and TRBJ2-1, with 10 nucleotides matching TRBD2. The CDR3 runs 15 residues. CDR1 is WSHSY and CDR2 is SAAADI in the germline V gene. J gave up 4 bases and V 5 bases, and 5 bases lay outside the gene matches. The CDR3 nucleotides read TGCGCCAGCAGTCCCCTAGCGGGAGAGTACAATGAGCAGTTCTTC. Residues: CASSPLAGEYNEQFF.

The genes are TRBV28 and TRBJ2-1; 8 nucleotides agree with TRBD2. The germline gives CDR1 MDHEN, CDR2 SYDVKM. This CDR3 has 17 amino acids. V lost 4 bases and J lost 2; bases outside the gene matches: 10. The CDR3 DNA reads TGTGCCAGCAGTTCCCCATCCGGGACTAGTCCCTACAATGAGCAGTTCTTC. Amino acid sequence: CASSSPSGTSPYNEQFF.

The table lists this clonotype with many counts. This sequence joins TRBV29-1 and TRBJ2-3; D perhaps matches TRBD1 (5 bases). CDR1 and CDR2 (germline): SQVTM, ANQGSEA. The CDR3 runs 15 residues. The V end was cut by 6 bases, the J end by 4 bases, with 20 bases between. The CDR3 here is CSVPRTLGSPDTQYF. DNA for the CDR3: TGCAGCGTCCCAAGGACACTGGGGTCCCCAGATACGCAGTATTTT.